The 27 T cell receptor beta chains in this list originate from one sample, sequenced in a study of response to subunit inactivated influenza vaccine. TCRdb reprocessed the RT-PCR reads via MiXCR and lists one record per CDR3 protein. The sample holds roughly 460,000 distinct CDR3 sequences, over 9.5% seen once. Specimen: PBMCs from blood, collected roughly 47 days after vaccination. The receptors were sampled from a man over 45 who received an inactivated influenza vaccine.

This clonotype showed up just a few times. This chain connects TRBV27 to TRBJ1-1; D is unresolved. Trimming took 5 bases from V and 3 from J, leaving 13 bases between them. The germline CDR1 and CDR2 sequences are MNHEY and SMNVEV (reference sequence). This CDR3 is 14 amino acids long. For the CDR3, the DNA is TGTGCCAGCAGTACGCCCGCTAGGGACACTGAAGCTTTCTTT. This encodes CASSTPARDTEAFF.

The chain links TRBV12-3 or TRBV12-4 to TRBJ1-1; no definite D call. CDR3 length: 13 residues. The V and J ends lost 7 bases and 1 base respectively, with 10 bases between them. Written as DNA, the CDR3 is TGTGCCAGCAAAGTACACAGGAACACTGAAGCTTTCTTT. It is translated as CASKVHRNTEAFF.

This clonotype was picked up a small number of times. V gene TRBV12-3 or TRBV12-4 combines with J gene TRBJ1-1; D not resolved. This CDR3 contains 13 residues. Trimming pared 3 bases from V and 5 bases from J, leaving 10 bases between. The CDR3 bases are TGTGCCAGCAGTTTGTACGGGGTGACTGAAGCTTTCTTT. This gives the protein CASSLYGVTEAFF.

The chain is built from TRBV20-1 and TRBJ2-7, with unresolved D. The CDR3 extends over 14 amino acids. Between the trimmed V and J ends, which lost 0 bases and 1 base, there was a span of 10 bases. The germline V gene encodes CDR1 DFQATT and CDR2 SNEGSKA (reference sequence). For the CDR3, the DNA is TGCAGTGCTAGAGAGGGCAGTCTGTCCTACGAGCAGTACTTC. Amino acid sequence: CSAREGSLSYEQYF.

A few counts support this clonotype. The CDR3 loop is CASSLVAGGPTGELFF. The DNA for the CDR3 is TGTGCCAGCAGCTTAGTGGCGGGGGGGCCCACCGGGGAGCTGTTTTTT. This chain links TRBV7-2 with TRBJ2-2, with TRBD2 matching over 9 bases. Germline V gene data show CDR1 as SGHTA and CDR2 as FQGNSA. With 1 base clipped from V and 4 bases from J, the junction kept 4 bases outside the gene matches. The CDR3 length is 16 residues.

This clonotype was seen repeatedly, ten times or more. The chain combines TRBV4-2 with TRBJ2-7; no firm D call. This CDR3 has 15 amino acids. The germline V and J ends were trimmed by 5 bases and 0 bases, with 14 bases remaining between them. Germline V lookup: CDR1 LGHNA, CDR2 YNFKEQ. The CDR3 DNA follows: TGTGCCAGCAGCGCCCGACTGACTGACTCCTACGAGCAGTACTTC. Its protein product is CASSARLTDSYEQYF.

This clonotype was detected a few times. The chain is built from TRBV7-7 and TRBJ2-2; D uncertain. Trimming removed 4 bases at V and 1 base at J, with 10 bases between. The germline V gene encodes CDR1 SSHAT and CDR2 FNYEAQ (reference sequence). This CDR3 has 15 residues. The CDR3: CASSSRAMNTGELFF. The CDR3 DNA is TGTGCCAGCAGCTCCCGGGCCATGAACACCGGGGAGCTGTTTTTT.

This clonotype was seen a few times. The rearrangement links TRBV5-1 to TRBJ2-5, with D perhaps being TRBD1 or TRBD2 (6 bases each). V gave up 5 bases and J gave up 5 bases, with 28 bases separating them. The CDR3 runs to 18 residues. CDR1 is SGHRS and CDR2 is YFSETQ in the germline V gene. The DNA for the CDR3 is TGCGCCAGCAGTCCCCGTTTAGGGCTCGTCCGGGGGCAGGAGACCCAGTACTTC. Translated, it gives CASSPRLGLVRGQETQYF.

This clonotype was seen at least ten times. The chain has TRBV21-1 and TRBJ2-7; the tabulated D call, TRBD1, remains unverified against the DNA. TRBV21-1 is marked as a pseudogene. The CDR3 consists of 13 residues. The CDR3: CASLGVSGYEQYF. As DNA, the CDR3 is TGTGCCAGCCTGGGGGTGTCAGGGTACGAGCAGTACTTC.

The chain uses TRBV7-9 and TRBJ1-4; D unclear. CDR1 is SEHNR, CDR2 FQNEAQ, per germline (reference sequence). This CDR3 is 13 amino acids long. Trimming removed 6 bases at V and 4 bases at J, with 9 bases between. The CDR3: CASRRLNNEKLFF. The CDR3 region has the DNA TGTGCCAGCAGGAGGCTGAATAATGAAAAACTGTTTTTT.

The chain has TRBV20-1 and TRBJ1-4; D might be TRBD1 (6 bases). Germline loops: CDR1 DFQATT, CDR2 SNEGSKA (reference sequence). CDR3 size: 13 residues. V lost 3 bases, J lost 4 bases, and 9 bases lay in between. The CDR3 region is CSASRGHNEKLFF. CDR3 coding DNA: TGCAGTGCTAGTCGGGGACATAATGAAAAACTGTTTTTT.

This clonotype occurred many times. This rearrangement joins TRBV10-3 to TRBJ2-7; the match to TRBD2 covers 10 bases. Germline V gene data show CDR1 as ENHRY and CDR2 as SYGVKD. With 9 bases clipped from V and 0 bases from J, the junction kept 2 bases outside the gene matches. The CDR3 is 13 residues long. The CDR3 here is CAISGRNSYEQYF. CDR3 nucleotide sequence: TGTGCCATTAGCGGGAGGAACTCCTACGAGCAGTACTTC.

This clonotype came up a few times. The chain is built from TRBV7-3 and TRBJ2-7; D gene ambiguous. This CDR3 region has 13 residues. Germline values: CDR1 SGHTA, CDR2 FQGTGA. Trimming left V 0 bases short and J 5 bases short, with 8 bases between. DNA of the CDR3: TGTGCCAGCAGCTTAACCAGAAAGGACGAGCAGTACTTC. It yields the protein CASSLTRKDEQYF.

This clonotype was recorded at least ten times. The chain is built from TRBV4-2 and TRBJ1-1, with D unresolved. This CDR3 has 15 residues. Germline V lookup: CDR1 LGHNA, CDR2 YNFKEQ. V lost 0 bases to trimming and J lost 5 bases, with 13 bases between them. The CDR3 spells CASSQDAGRGTEAFF. Here the CDR3 DNA reads TGTGCCAGCAGCCAAGATGCGGGGAGAGGGACTGAAGCTTTCTTT.

J is TRBJ1-5 and V is TRBV28, with TRBD1 identical over 7 bases. The CDR3 consists of 15 residues. J lost 0 bases, V lost 5 bases, and 4 bases had no gene match. The germline V gene encodes CDR1 MDHEN and CDR2 SYDVKM. The CDR3 bases are TGTGCCAGCAGTACGACAGGGAATAGCAATCAGCCCCAGCATTTT. Amino acid sequence: CASSTTGNSNQPQHF.

This clonotype was detected only a few times. The rearrangement joins TRBV7-9 to TRBJ2-3; D might be TRBD1 or TRBD2, each matching 5 bases. Germline lookup yields CDR1 SEHNR and CDR2 FQNEAQ (reference sequence). Trimming pared 7 bases from V and 6 bases from J, leaving 11 bases between. The CDR3 loop spans 12 amino acids. CDR3: CASNVGADTQYF. The CDR3 bases are TGTGCCAGCAATGTCGGGGCTGATACGCAGTATTTT.

The table lists this clonotype with many counts. The chain is built from TRBV12-3 or TRBV12-4 and TRBJ2-2; 8 nucleotides agree with TRBD2. The CDR3 loop spans 15 amino acids. V shed 3 bases and J 4 bases; nucleotides not matched to a gene: 4. The CDR3 sequence is CASSFSGRATGELFF. The CDR3 region has the DNA TGTGCCAGCAGTTTCTCCGGGAGGGCCACCGGGGAGCTGTTTTTT.

This clonotype was seen more than once but under ten times. This chain uses TRBV12-3 or TRBV12-4 with TRBJ2-5; a possible D gene is TRBD1 (6 bases). The CDR3 has 16 residues. V was trimmed by 3 bases and J by 3 bases, leaving 17 bases between them. The CDR3 is CASSLGPNRDKETQYF. The CDR3, as DNA: TGTGCCAGCAGTTTGGGACCCAACAGGGACAAAGAGACCCAGTACTTC.

In this sample, this clonotype turned up many times. The CDR3 sequence: CASSALGGSYEQYF. In nucleotides, the CDR3 is TGTGCCAGCAGCGCCCTGGGGGGATCCTACGAGCAGTACTTC. The chain recombines TRBV7-9 with TRBJ2-7; maybe TRBD2 (6 bases). From germline, CDR1 is SEHNR and CDR2 FQNEAQ (reference sequence). V was pared by 5 bases and J by 1 base, with 12 bases between. The CDR3 has 14 amino acids.

The sample holds a few counts of this clonotype. The chain uses TRBV5-5 and TRBJ2-4; TRBD1 aligns across 7 bases. Germline CDR1 SGHKS, CDR2 YYEKEE (reference sequence). The CDR3 sequence is 15 residues long. Trimming cost V 4 bases and J 0 bases; bases outside gene matches: 4. The CDR3 coding sequence is TGTGCCAGCAGCCTTACAGGGGTAGCCAAAAACATTCAGTACTTC. This encodes CASSLTGVAKNIQYF. The complete variable domain, with remaining parts taken from reference TRBV5-5 and TRBJ2-4, reads DAGVTQSPTHLIKTRGQQVTLRCSPISGHKSVSWYQQVLGQGPQFIFQYYEKEERGRGNFPDRFSARQFPNYSSELNVNALLLGDSALYLCASSLTGVAKNIQYFGAGTRLSVL.

The chain carries TRBV10-2 and TRBJ2-1; D is uncertain. V was shortened by 6 bases and J by 3 bases, with 6 bases between the two germline ends. Looked up from germline, CDR1 is WSHSY and CDR2 is SAAADI. This CDR3 comprises 12 residues. The CDR3 region is CASRQSYNEQFF. DNA of the CDR3: TGCGCCAGCAGACAGAGCTACAATGAGCAGTTCTTC.

This chain links TRBV5-6 with TRBJ2-5; D uncertain. The germline V gene encodes CDR1 SGHDT and CDR2 YYEEEE. V dropped 2 bases and J dropped 5 bases, with 10 bases sitting between them. This CDR3 spans 13 amino acids. CDR3 nucleotide sequence: TGTGCCAGCAGCTTAGTCGCGGCGGAGACCCAGTACTTC. Translating it yields CASSLVAAETQYF.

The sample holds a few counts of this clonotype. This rearrangement joins TRBV27 to TRBJ2-7; 15 bases agree with TRBD2. Germline CDR1 MNHEY, CDR2 SMNVEV (reference sequence). The CDR3 runs 19 residues. The trim removed 2 bases at V and 3 bases at J, leaving 11 bases unmatched. The CDR3 region is CASSLMGLAGGSPSYEQYF. CDR3 nucleotides: TGTGCCAGCAGTTTAATGGGACTAGCGGGAGGATCCCCCAGCTACGAGCAGTACTTC.

In this sample, this clonotype turned up many times. The chain employs TRBV6-1 and TRBJ1-5, with TRBD1 matching over 7 bases. Germline V lookup: CDR1 MNHNS, CDR2 SASEGT. The CDR3 loop spans 14 amino acids. J lost 2 bases, V lost 6 bases, and 4 bases had no gene match. The CDR3 here is CASRSGGGNQPQHF. The CDR3 DNA is TGTGCCAGCAGATCAGGGGGGGGCAATCAGCCCCAGCATTTT.

J is TRBJ1-2 and V is TRBV14; no definite D call. The CDR3 extends over 13 amino acids. V lost 8 bases and J lost 1, with 11 bases in between. The germline CDR1 and CDR2 sequences are SGHDN and FVKESK. The CDR3 region is CASGGRSNYGYTF. Written as DNA, the CDR3 is TGTGCCAGCGGCGGACGGAGTAACTATGGCTACACCTTC.

The chain carries TRBV20-1 and TRBJ2-1, with a tentative D call TRBD2 (6 bases). This CDR3 spans 14 amino acids. CDR1 and CDR2 from the germline V gene are DFQATT and SNEGSKA (reference sequence). Trimming cost V 3 bases and J 8 bases, with 17 bases left between them. CDR3 region: CSARTGEGRDEQFF. The CDR3 DNA sequence: TGCAGTGCTAGGACGGGAGAGGGGCGCGATGAGCAGTTCTTC.

Many counts were recorded for this clonotype. The chain carries TRBV28 and TRBJ2-3, with D perhaps matching TRBD2 (6 bases). The CDR3 is 15 amino acids. Germline CDR1 reads MDHEN; CDR2 reads SYDVKM. Trimming shortened V by 2 bases and J by 0 bases, and 9 bases separated the two germline ends. The CDR3 DNA reads as TGTGCCAGCAGTTTAGGCGGGATCAGCACAGATACGCAGTATTTT. Translation gives CASSLGGISTDTQYF.